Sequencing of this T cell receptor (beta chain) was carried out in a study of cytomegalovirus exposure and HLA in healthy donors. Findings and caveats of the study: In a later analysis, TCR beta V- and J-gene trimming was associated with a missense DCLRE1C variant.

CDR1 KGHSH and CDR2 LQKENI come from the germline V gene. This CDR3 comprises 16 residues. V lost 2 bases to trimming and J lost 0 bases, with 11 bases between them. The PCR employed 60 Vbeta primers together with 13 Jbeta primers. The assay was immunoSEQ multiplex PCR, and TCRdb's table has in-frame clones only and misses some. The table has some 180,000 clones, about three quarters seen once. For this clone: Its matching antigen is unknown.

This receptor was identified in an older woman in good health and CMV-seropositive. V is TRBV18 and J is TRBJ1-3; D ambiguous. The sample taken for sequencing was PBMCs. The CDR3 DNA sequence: TGTGCCAGCTCACCAATGGAACAGAGCTCTGGAAACACCATATATTTT. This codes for CASSPMEQSSGNTIYF.